Detailed here is one T cell receptor beta chain. This specimen comes from a study of control samples from healthy donors and cancer patients. The data were produced by immunoSEQ multiplex PCR, yet TCRdb's version contains in-frame clones alone and is incomplete. The sample includes roughly 93,000 clones, roughly nine tenths of them seen just once. Material for sequencing was PBMCs. This TCR was sampled from a woman between 50 and 59 years old with colorectal cancer.

CDR3 in DNA: TGTGCCAGCAGCGACGGACGGGCCCCCACTGAAGCTTTCTTT. Amino acids: CASSDGRAPTEAFF. This sequence joins TRBV9 and TRBJ1-1; no definite D call. The CDR3 extends over 14 amino acids. Trimming removed 3 bases at V and 4 bases at J, with 13 bases between. Germline V CDR1 and CDR2: SGDLS, YYNGEE.